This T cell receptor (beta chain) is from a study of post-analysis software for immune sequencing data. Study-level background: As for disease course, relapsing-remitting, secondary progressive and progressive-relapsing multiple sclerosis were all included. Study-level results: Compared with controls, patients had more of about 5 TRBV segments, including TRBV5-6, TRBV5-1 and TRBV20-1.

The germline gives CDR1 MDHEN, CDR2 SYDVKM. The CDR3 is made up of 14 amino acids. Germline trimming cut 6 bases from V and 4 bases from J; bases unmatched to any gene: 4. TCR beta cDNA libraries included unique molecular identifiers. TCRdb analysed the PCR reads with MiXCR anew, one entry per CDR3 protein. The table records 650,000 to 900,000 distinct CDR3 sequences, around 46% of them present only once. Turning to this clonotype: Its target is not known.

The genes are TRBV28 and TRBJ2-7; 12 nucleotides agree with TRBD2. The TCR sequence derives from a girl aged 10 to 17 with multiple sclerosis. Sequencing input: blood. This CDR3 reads CASRTSGSLYEQYF. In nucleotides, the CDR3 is TGTGCCAGCAGGACTAGCGGGAGCCTTTACGAGCAGTACTTC. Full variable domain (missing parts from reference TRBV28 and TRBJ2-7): DVKVTQSSRYLVKRTGEKVFLECVQDMDHENMFWYRQDPGLGLRLIYFSYDVKMKEKGDIPEGYSVSREKKERFSLILESASTNQTSMYLCASRTSGSLYEQYFGPGTRLTVT.